These 9 T cell receptor beta chains share one sample of origin, sequenced in a study of memory CD4+ T cells and cytomegalovirus serostatus. Measured with immunoSEQ multiplex PCR; TCRdb has only the in-frame clones, and not every one. The sample yields roughly 76,000 clones, around 82% seen once. Single viable CD3+CD4+CD8-CD45RO+ cells were sorted as the memory CD4+ T cells. The sequencing sample was made of memory CD4+ T cells from blood. The receptor source for this set is an adult in good health and CMV-seropositive.

The count of this clone is one. The chain joins TRBV2 to TRBJ2-2, with 11 bases identical to TRBD2. Losses at the gene ends were 1 base for V and 4 bases for J; bases not matched to a gene: 2. CDR3 length: 16 residues. Germline V gene lookup returns CDR1 SNHLY and CDR2 FYNNEI. This CDR3 reads CASSEGSGRATGELFF. CDR3 DNA: TGTGCCAGCAGTGAAGGTAGCGGGAGGGCCACCGGGGAGCTGTTTTTT.

The chain combines TRBV29-1 with TRBJ2-3, with TRBD1 matching 10 bases. The CDR3 is made up of 12 amino acids. Germline CDR1 reads SQVTM; CDR2 reads ANQGSEA. V shed 6 bases and J 3 bases; nucleotides not matched to a gene: 0. CDR3 residues: CSVGQGTDTQYF. In nucleotides, the CDR3 is TGCAGCGTGGGACAGGGGACAGATACGCAGTATTTT.

The chain combines TRBV10-1 with TRBJ1-4, with 9 nucleotides matching TRBD1. In germline, CDR1 is WNHNN, CDR2 SYGVQD (reference sequence). The CDR3 is made up of 15 amino acids. Trimming took 2 bases from V and 4 from J; bases not matched to a gene: 2. The CDR3 DNA reads TGCGCCAGCAGTGAGAAGACAGGGGGTAATGAAAAACTGTTTTTT. Its translation: CASSEKTGGNEKLFF.

The chain links TRBV28 to TRBJ1-4; perhaps TRBD1 as D (6 bases). The CDR3 extends over 13 amino acids. V shed 8 bases and J shed 5 bases, with 12 bases lying between them. The V gene's germline CDR1 is MDHEN and CDR2 SYDVKM. The CDR3 loop is CASSGTLNEKLFF. The CDR3 DNA follows: TGTGCCAGCTCCGGGACACTAAATGAAAAACTGTTTTTT.

Only one count was recorded for this clone. CDR3 nucleotide sequence: TGTGCCAGCAGCCCACGGACAATAAACACTGAAGCTTTCTTT. Translating gives CASSPRTINTEAFF. V is TRBV5-4 and J is TRBJ1-1, with a possible D match to TRBD1 (5 bases). Germline values: CDR1 SGHNT, CDR2 YYREEE (reference sequence). The V end was cut by 4 bases, the J end by 2 bases, with 12 bases between. The CDR3 is 14 residues long.

The chain recombines TRBV19 with TRBJ2-7; tentative D call: TRBD2 (6 bases). V was clipped by 5 bases and J by 0 bases, with 8 bases between them. CDR1 is LNHDA and CDR2 is SQIVND in the germline V gene (reference sequence). The CDR3 sequence is 13 residues long. As DNA, the CDR3 is TGTGCCAGTAGTCTCGGGGGCTCCTACGAGCAGTACTTC. Protein product: CASSLGGSYEQYF.

This clone occurred a few times. The chain uses TRBV5-1 and TRBJ2-7, with 11 positions matching TRBD2. The CDR3 spans 16 residues. Germline-derived CDR1 and CDR2 are SGHRS and YFSETQ. The V and J ends lost 1 base and 5 bases, in that order; junction bases with no gene match: 8. This chain's CDR3 is CASSLRLAGTINEQYV. The CDR3 DNA sequence: TGCGCCAGCAGCTTGAGACTAGCGGGAACGATCAACGAGCAGTACGTC.

This clone was seen more than once but under ten times. This chain joins TRBV30 and TRBJ1-6; possible D gene TRBD1, 6 bases. CDR1 and CDR2 from the germline V gene are GTSNPN and SVGIG (reference sequence). V dropped 3 bases and J dropped 5 bases, with 14 bases sitting between them. The CDR3 totals 15 residues. This CDR3 reads CAWRSYRAHNSPLHF. CDR3 bases: TGTGCCTGGAGGTCCTACAGGGCACATAATTCACCCCTCCACTTT.

The chain has TRBV5-1 and TRBJ2-7; 7 bases align to TRBD1. CDR1 and CDR2 (germline): SGHRS, YFSETQ. The CDR3 consists of 15 residues. The junction had 10 bases not matched to a gene; V was cut back by 3 bases and J by 4 bases. CDR3 loop: CASSSGPGQTYEQYF. CDR3 nucleotide sequence: TGCGCCAGCAGCTCTGGACCGGGACAGACTTACGAGCAGTACTTC.